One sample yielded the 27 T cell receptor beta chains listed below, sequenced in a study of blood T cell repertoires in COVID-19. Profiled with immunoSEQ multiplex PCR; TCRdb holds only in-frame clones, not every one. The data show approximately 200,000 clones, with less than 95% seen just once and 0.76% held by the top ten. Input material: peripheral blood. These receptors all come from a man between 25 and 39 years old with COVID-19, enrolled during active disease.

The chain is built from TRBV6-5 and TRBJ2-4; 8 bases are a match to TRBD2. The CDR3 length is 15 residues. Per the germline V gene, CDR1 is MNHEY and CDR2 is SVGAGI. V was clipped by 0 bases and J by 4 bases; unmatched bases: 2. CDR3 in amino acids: CASSYSRGAKNIQYF. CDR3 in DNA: TGTGCCAGCAGTTACTCGCGGGGGGCTAAAAACATTCAGTACTTC.

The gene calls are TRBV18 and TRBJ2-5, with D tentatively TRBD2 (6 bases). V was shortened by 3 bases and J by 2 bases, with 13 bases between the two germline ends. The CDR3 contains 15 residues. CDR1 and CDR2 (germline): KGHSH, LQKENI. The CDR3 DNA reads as TGTGCCAGCTCACCGGGGCGGGGAAGACAAGAGACCCAGTACTTC. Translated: CASSPGRGRQETQYF. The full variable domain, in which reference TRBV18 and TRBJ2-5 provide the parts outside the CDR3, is NAGVMQNPRHLVRRRGQEARLRCSPMKGHSHVYWYRQLPEEGLKFMVYLQKENIIDESGMPKERFSAEFPKEGPSILRIQQVVRGDSAAYFCASSPGRGRQETQYFGPGTRLLVL.

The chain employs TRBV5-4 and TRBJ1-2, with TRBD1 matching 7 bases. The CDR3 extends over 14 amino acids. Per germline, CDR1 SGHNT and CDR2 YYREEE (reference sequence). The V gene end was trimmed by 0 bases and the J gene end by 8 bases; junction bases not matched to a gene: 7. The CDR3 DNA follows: TGTGCCAGCAGCTTGGATTCCAGGACAGGCGGCTACACCTTC. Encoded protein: CASSLDSRTGGYTF.

The CDR3 bases are TGTGCCAGCATTCGGCGGGGTGGCAGCACAGATACGCAGTATTTT. It encodes CASIRRGGSTDTQYF. The rearrangement uses TRBV2 and TRBJ2-3; possible D gene TRBD2, 6 bases. CDR1 is SNHLY, CDR2 FYNNEI, per germline. Between the trimmed V and J ends, which lost 7 bases and 0 bases, there was a span of 14 bases. The length of the CDR3 is 15 residues.

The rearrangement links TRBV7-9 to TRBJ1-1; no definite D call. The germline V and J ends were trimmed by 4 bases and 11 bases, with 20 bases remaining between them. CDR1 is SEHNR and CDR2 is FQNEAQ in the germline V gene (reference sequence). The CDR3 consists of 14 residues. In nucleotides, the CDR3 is TGTGCCAGCAGCTCCCCGACTGAAACGCTAAGTGCTTTCTTT. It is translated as CASSSPTETLSAFF.

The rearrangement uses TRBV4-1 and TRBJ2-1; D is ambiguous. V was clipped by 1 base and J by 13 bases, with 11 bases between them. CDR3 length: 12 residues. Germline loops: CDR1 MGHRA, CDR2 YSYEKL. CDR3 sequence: CASSQVLGLQFF. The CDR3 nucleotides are TGCGCCAGCAGCCAAGTTTTGGGCCTCCAGTTCTTC.

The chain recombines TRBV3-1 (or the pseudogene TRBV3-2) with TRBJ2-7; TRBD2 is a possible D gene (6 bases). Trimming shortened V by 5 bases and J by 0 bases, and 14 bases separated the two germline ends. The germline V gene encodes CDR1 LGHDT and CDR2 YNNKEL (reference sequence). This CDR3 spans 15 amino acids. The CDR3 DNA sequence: TGTGCCAGCAGCGGTGGGTTGGGGGGCTCCTACGAGCAGTACTTC. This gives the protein CASSGGLGGSYEQYF.

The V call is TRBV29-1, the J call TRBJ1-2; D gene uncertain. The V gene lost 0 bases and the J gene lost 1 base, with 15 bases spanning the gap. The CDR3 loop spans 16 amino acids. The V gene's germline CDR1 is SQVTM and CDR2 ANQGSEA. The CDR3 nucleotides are TGCAGCGTTGAAGATCGTAGTGGCGGGATTAACTATGGCTACACCTTC. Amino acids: CSVEDRSGGINYGYTF.

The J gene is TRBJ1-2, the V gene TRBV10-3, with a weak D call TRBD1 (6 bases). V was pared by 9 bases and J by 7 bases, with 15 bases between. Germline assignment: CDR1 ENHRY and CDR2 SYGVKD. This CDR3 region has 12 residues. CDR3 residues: CAIGGTGFGYTF. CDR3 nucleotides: TGTGCCATAGGAGGTACAGGGTTTGGCTACACCTTC.

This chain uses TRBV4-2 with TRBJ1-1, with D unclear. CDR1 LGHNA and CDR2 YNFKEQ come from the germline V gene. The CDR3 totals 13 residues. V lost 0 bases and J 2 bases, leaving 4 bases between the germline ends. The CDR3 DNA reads TGTGCCAGCAGCCAAGAGAGTAACACTGAAGCTTTCTTT. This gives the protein CASSQESNTEAFF.

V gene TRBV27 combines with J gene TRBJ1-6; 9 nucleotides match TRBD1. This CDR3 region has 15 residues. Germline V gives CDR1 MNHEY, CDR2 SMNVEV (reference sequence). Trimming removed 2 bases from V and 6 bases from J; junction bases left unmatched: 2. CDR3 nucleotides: TGTGCCAGCAGTTTAGGGACAGGGATTAATTCACCCCTCCACTTT. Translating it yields CASSLGTGINSPLHF.

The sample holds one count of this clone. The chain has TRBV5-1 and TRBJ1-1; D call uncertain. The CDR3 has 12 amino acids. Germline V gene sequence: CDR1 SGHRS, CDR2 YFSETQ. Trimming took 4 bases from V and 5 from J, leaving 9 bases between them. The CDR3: CASSITGTEAFF. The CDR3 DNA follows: TGCGCCAGCAGCATAACCGGGACTGAAGCTTTCTTT.

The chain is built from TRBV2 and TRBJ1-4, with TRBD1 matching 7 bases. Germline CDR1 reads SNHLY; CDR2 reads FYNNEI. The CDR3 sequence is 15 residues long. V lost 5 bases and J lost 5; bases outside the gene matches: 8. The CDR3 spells CASSFQGQRNEKLFF. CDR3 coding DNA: TGTGCCAGCAGTTTCCAGGGACAGAGGAATGAAAAACTGTTTTTT.

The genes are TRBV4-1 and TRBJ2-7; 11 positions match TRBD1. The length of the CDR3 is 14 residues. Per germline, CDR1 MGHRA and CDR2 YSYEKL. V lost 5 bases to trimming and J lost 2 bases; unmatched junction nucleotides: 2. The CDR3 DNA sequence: TGCGCCAGCAGCTGGGGACAGGGGGCCTACGAGCAGTACTTC. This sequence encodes CASSWGQGAYEQYF.

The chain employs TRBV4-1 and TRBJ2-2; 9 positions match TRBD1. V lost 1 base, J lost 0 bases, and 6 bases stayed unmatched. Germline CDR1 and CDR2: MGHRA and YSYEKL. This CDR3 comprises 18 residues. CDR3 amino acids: CASSQGYYRGPNTGELFF. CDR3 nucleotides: TGCGCCAGCAGCCAAGGATATTACAGGGGGCCGAACACCGGGGAGCTGTTTTTT.

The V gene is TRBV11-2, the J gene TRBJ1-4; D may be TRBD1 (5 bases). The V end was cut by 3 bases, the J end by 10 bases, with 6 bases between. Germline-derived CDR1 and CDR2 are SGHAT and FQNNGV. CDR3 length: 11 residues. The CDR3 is CASSFDRKLFF. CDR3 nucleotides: TGTGCCAGCAGCTTCGACAGAAAACTGTTTTTT. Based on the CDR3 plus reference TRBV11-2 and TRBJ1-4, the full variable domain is EAGVAQSPRYKIIEKRQSVAFWCNPISGHATLYWYQQILGQGPKLLIQFQNNGVVDDSQLPKDRFSAERLKGVDSTLKIQPAKLEDSAVYLCASSFDRKLFFGSGTQLSVL.

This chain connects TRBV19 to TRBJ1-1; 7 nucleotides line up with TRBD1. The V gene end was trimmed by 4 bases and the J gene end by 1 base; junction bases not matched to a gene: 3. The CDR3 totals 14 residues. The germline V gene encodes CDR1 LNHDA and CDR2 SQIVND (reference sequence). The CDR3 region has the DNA TGTGCCAGTAGTACCCGGGACAGGAACACTGAAGCTTTCTTT. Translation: CASSTRDRNTEAFF.

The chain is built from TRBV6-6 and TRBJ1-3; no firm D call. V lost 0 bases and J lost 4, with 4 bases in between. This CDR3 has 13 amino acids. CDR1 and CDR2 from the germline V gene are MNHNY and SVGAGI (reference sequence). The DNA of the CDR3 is TGTGCCAGCAGTTACTCCGGGGGAAACACCATATATTTT. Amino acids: CASSYSGGNTIYF.

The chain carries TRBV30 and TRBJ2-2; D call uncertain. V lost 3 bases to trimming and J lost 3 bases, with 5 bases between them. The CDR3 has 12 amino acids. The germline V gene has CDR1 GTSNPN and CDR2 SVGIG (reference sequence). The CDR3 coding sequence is TGTGCCTGGAGAACACACACCGGGGAGCTGTTTTTT. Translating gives CAWRTHTGELFF. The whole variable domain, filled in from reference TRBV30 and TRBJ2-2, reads SQTIHQWPATLVQPVGSPLSLECTVEGTSNPNLYWYRQAAGRGLQLLFYSVGIGQISSEVPQNLSASRPQDRQFILSSKKLLLSDSGFYLCAWRTHTGELFFGEGSRLTVL.

The CDR3 region is CASRYWENSNQPQHF. CDR3 nucleotide sequence: TGTGCCAGCAGGTATTGGGAGAATAGCAATCAGCCCCAGCATTTT. The chain carries TRBV5-6 and TRBJ1-5; D unclear. The CDR3 consists of 15 residues. CDR1 is SGHDT, CDR2 YYEEEE, per germline. The V and J ends lost 5 bases and 0 bases respectively, with 12 bases between them.

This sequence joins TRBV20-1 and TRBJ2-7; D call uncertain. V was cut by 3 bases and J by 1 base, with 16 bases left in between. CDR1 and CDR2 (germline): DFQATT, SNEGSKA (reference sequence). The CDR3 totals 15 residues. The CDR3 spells CSASVSRRNSYEQYF. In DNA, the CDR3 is TGCAGTGCTAGTGTCAGTCGGAGAAATTCCTACGAGCAGTACTTC.

The CDR3 reads CASSEVGYGYTF. As DNA, the CDR3 is TGTGCCAGCAGCGAGGTCGGCTATGGCTACACCTTC. The gene calls are TRBV27 and TRBJ1-2; D uncertain. Germline loops: CDR1 MNHEY, CDR2 SMNVEV (reference sequence). The CDR3 length is 12 residues. Trimming removed 6 bases from V and 4 bases from J, with 9 bases in between.

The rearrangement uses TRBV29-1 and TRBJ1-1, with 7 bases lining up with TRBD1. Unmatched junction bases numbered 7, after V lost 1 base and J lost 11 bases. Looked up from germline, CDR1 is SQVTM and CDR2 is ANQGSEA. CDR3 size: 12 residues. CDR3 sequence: CSVEVGRGRAFF. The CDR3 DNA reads TGCAGCGTTGAAGTTGGTAGGGGGCGGGCTTTCTTT.

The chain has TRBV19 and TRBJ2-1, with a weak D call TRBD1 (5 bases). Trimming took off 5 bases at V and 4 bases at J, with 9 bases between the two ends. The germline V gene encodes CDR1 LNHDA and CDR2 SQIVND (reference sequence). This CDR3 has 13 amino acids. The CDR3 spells CASSSRDYNEQFF. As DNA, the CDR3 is TGTGCCAGTAGTTCCAGGGATTACAATGAGCAGTTCTTC.

The CDR3 loop reads CASSSTDLTLQYF. Written as DNA, the CDR3 is TGTGCCAGCTCGTCAACAGATCTAACGTTGCAGTACTTC. The chain uses TRBV18 and TRBJ2-7; D gene unclear. V was shortened by 6 bases and J by 9 bases, with 18 bases between the two germline ends. The CDR3 is 13 residues long. CDR1 and CDR2 from the germline V gene are KGHSH and LQKENI. Based on the CDR3 plus reference TRBV18 and TRBJ2-7, the full variable domain is NAGVMQNPRHLVRRRGQEARLRCSPMKGHSHVYWYRQLPEEGLKFMVYLQKENIIDESGMPKERFSAEFPKEGPSILRIQQVVRGDSAAYFCASSSTDLTLQYFGPGTRLTVT.

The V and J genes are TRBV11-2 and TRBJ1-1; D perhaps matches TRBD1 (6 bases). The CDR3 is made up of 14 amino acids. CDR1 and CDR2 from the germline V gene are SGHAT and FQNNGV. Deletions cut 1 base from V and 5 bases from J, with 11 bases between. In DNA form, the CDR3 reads TGTGCCAGCAGCTTAGGGGGGCCTCGGACTGAAGCTTTCTTT. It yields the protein CASSLGGPRTEAFF.

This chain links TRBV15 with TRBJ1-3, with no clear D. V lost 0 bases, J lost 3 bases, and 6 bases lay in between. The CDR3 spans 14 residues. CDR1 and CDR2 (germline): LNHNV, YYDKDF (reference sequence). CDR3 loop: CATSRDRGGNTIYF. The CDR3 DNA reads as TGTGCCACCAGCAGAGATCGGGGTGGAAACACCATATATTTT.